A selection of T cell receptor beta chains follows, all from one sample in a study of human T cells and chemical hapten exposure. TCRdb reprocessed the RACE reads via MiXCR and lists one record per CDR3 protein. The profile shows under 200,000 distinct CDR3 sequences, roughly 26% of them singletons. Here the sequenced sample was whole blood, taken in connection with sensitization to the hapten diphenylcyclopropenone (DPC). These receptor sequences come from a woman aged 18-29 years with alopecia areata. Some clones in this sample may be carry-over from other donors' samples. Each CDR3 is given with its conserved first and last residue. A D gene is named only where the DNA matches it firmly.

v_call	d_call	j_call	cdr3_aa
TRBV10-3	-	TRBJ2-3	CAISEAQSRDTDTQYF
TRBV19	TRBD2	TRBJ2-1	CASSATGLAGEYEQFF
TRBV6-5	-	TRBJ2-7	CASSRGRVPAYEQYF
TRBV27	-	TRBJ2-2	CASSFGRTGELFF
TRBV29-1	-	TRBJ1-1	CSAKQGGTEAFF
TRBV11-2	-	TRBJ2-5	CASSLERETQYF
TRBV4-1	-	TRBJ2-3	CASSQGQLVGTDTQYF
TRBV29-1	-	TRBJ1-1	CSVEGRVDTEAFF
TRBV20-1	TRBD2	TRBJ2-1	CSASRTSGGANEQFF
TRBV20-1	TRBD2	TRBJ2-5	CSARDPGGIEETQYF
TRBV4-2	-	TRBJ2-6	CASSKDSDSGANVLTF
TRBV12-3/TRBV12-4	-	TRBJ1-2	CASSLQVMSYGYTF
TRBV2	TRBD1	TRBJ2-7	CASSDLDRGHEQYF
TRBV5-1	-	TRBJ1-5	CASSLGDKSQPQHF
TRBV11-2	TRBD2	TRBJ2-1	CASSSPRREGLETNEQFF
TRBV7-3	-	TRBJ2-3	CASSSGGMSTDTQYF
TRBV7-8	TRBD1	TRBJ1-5	CASSADRGSNQPQHF
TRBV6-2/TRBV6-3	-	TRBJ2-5	CATVDYNFGETQYF
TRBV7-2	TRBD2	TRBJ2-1	CASSLGRESEQFF
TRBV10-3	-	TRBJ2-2	CAISPNGELFF
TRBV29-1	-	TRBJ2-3	CSVGGQRRGKDTQYF
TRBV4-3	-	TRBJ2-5	CASSQGGVQETQYF
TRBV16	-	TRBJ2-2	CASLHTGTPNTGELFF
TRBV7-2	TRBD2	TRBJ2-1	CASSLRPSGNEQFF
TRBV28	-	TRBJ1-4	CASSLRLTATNEKLFF
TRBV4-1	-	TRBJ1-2	CASSRGEGGYGYTF
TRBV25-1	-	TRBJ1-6	CASSGSRGKGSPLHF
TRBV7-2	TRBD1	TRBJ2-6	CASSLLGQGVSGANVLTF
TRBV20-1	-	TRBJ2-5	CSAPYPPGRETQYF
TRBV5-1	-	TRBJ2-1	CASSLDLGEQFF
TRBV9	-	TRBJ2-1	CASSAVVGDEQFF
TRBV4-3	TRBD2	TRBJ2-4	CASSQDVRGGLNIQYF
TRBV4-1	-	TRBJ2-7	CASSQEGSLLSGQYF
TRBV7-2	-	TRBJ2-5	CASSRLLSGVETQYF
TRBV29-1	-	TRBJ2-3	CSVWGGATDTQYF
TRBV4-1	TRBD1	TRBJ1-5	CASSHRPDRGDNQPQHF
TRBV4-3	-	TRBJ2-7	CASSQAGSYEQYF
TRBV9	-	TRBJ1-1	CASSVVSETEAFF
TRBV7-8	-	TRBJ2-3	CASGRDFFTDTQYF
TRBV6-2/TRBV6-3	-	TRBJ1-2	CASSFRPSANYGYTF
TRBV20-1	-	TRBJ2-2	CSARPLAADNTGELFF
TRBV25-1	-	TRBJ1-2	CASSQTVSYGYTF
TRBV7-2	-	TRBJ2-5	CASSLGEGTQYF
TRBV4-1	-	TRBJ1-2	CASSQVWDYRGTYGYTF
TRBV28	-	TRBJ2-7	CASSLKGYEQYF